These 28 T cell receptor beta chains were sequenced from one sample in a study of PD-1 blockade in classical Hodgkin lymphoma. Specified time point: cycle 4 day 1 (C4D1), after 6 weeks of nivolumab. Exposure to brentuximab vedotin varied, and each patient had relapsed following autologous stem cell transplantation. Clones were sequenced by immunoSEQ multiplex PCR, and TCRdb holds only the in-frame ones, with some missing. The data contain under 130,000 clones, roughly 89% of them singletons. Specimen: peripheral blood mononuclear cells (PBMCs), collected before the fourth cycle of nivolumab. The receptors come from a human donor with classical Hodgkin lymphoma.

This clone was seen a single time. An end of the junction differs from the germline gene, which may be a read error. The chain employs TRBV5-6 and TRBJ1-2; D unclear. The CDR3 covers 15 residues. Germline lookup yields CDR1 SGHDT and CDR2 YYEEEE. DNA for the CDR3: TGTGCCGGCAGCTTGGTGAGCCCGGAACTCTATGGCTACACCTTC. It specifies CAGSLVSPELYGYTF.

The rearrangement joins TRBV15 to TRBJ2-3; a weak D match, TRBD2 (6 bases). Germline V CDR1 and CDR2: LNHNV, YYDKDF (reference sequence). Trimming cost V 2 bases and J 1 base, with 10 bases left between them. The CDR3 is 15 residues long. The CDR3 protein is CATSRITGGTDTQYF. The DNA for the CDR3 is TGTGCCACCAGCAGAATTACGGGAGGCACAGATACGCAGTATTTT.

CDR3 sequence (DNA): TGTGCCAGCAGTTACGACTCTGGAAACACCATATATTTT. It encodes CASSYDSGNTIYF. This chain joins TRBV6-5 and TRBJ1-3; unclear D gene. The CDR3 is 13 residues long. The germline V and J ends were trimmed by 2 bases and 0 bases, with 2 bases remaining between them. CDR1 MNHEY and CDR2 SVGAGI come from the germline V gene.

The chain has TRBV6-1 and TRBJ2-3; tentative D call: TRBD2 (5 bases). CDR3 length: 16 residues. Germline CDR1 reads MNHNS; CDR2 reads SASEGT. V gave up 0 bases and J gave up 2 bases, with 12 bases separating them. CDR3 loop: CASSEARLANTDTQYF. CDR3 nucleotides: TGTGCCAGCAGTGAAGCGCGTCTAGCAAACACAGATACGCAGTATTTT.

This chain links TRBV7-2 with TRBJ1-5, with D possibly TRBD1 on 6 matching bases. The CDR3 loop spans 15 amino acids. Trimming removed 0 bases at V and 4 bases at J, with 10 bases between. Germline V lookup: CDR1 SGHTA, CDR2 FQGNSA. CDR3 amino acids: CASSLAQGMNQPQHF. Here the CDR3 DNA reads TGTGCCAGCAGCTTAGCGCAGGGGATGAATCAGCCCCAGCATTTT.

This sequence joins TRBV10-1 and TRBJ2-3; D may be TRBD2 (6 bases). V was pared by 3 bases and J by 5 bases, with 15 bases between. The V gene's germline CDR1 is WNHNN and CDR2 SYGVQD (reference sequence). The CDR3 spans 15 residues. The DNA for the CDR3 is TGCGCCAGCAGTGACATGGGAGCGGGCGAAGATACGCAGTATTTT. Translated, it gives CASSDMGAGEDTQYF.

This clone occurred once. CDR3 nucleotides: TGTGCCAGCGCTACAGTCATGCAAGATACGCAGTATTTT. It is translated as CASATVMQDTQYF. The gene calls are TRBV21-1 and TRBJ2-3; the DNA was not compared with TRBD1, the D call given in the table. TRBV21-1 is a pseudogene segment. CDR3 length: 13 residues.

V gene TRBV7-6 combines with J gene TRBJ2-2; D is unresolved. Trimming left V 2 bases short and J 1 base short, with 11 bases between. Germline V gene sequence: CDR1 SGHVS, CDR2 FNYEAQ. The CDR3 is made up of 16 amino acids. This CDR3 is CASSLRLGGNTGELFF. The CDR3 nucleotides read TGTGCCAGCAGCTTAAGACTCGGCGGGAACACCGGGGAGCTGTTTTTT. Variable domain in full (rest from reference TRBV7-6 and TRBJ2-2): GAGVSQSPRYKVTKRGQDVALRCDPISGHVSLYWYRQALGQGPEFLTYFNYEAQQDKSGLPNDRFSAERPEGSISTLTIQRTEQRDSAMYRCASSLRLGGNTGELFFGEGSRLTVL.

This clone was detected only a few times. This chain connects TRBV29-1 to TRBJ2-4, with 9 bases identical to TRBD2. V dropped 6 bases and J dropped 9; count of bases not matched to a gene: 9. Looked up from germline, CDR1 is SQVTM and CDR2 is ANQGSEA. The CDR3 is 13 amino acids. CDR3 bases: TGCAGCGTCGAGCGGGAGGAATTCGGCATTCAGTACTTC. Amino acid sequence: CSVEREEFGIQYF.

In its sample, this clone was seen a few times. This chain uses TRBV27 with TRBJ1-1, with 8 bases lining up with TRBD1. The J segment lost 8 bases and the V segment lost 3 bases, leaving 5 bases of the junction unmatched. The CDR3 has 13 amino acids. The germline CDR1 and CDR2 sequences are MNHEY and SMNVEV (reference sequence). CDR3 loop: CASSFNRGMEAFF. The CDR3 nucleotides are TGTGCCAGCAGTTTCAACAGGGGGATGGAAGCTTTCTTT.

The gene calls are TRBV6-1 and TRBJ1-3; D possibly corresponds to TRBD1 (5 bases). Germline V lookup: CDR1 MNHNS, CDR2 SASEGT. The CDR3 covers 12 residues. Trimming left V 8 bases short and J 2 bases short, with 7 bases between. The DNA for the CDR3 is TGTGCCAGCGGACAAACTGGAAACACCATATATTTT. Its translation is CASGQTGNTIYF.

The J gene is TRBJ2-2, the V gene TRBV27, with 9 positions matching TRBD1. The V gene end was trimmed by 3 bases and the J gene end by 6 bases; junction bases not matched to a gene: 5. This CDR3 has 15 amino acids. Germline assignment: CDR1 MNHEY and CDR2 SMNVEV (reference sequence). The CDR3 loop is CASSLGQGVPGELFF. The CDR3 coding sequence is TGTGCCAGCAGTTTGGGACAGGGCGTTCCCGGGGAGCTGTTTTTT.

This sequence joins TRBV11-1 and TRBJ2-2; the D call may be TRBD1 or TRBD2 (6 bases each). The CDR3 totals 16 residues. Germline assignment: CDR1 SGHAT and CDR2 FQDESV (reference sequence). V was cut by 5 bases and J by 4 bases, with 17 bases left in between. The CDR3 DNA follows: TGTGCCAGCAGCGGGGGGCGGACAGATGCCACCGGGGAGCTGTTTTTT. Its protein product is CASSGGRTDATGELFF.

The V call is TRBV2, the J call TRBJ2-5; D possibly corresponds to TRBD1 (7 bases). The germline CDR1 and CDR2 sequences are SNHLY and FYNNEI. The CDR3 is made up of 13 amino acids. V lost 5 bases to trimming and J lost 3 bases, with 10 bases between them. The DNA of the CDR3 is TGTGCCAGCAGTCCCAGGGGGGAAGAGACCCAGTACTTC. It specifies CASSPRGEETQYF.

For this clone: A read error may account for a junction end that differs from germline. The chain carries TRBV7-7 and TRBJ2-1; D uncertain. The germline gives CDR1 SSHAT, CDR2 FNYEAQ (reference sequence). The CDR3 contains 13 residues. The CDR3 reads CASSRALDNEQFF. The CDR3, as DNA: TGTGCTAGCAGCCGGGCCCTCGACAATGAGCAGTTCTTC. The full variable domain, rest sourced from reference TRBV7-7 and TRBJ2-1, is GAGVSQSPRYKVTKRGQDVTLRCDPISSHATLYWYQQALGQGPEFLTYFNYEAQPDKSGLPSDRFSAERPEGSISTLTIQRTEQRDSAMYRCASSRALDNEQFFGPGTRLTVL.

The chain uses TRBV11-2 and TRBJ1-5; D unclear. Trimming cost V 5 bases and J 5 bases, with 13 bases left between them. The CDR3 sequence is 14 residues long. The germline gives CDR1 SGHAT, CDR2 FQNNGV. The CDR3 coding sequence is TGTGCCAGCAGCCCCGAGGGTCCGTATCAGCCCCAGCATTTT. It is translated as CASSPEGPYQPQHF.

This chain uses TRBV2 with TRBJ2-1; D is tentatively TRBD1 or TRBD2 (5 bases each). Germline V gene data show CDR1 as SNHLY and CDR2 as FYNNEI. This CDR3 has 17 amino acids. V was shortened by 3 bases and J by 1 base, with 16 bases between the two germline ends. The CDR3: CASSDPRDLLSYNEQFF. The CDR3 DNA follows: TGTGCCAGCAGTGACCCACGGGACCTTCTATCCTACAATGAGCAGTTCTTC. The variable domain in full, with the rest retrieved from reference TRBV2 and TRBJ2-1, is EPEVTQTPSHQVTQMGQEVILRCVPISNHLYFYWYRQILGQKVEFLVSFYNNEISEKSEIFDDQFSVERPDGSNFTLKIRSTKLEDSAMYFCASSDPRDLLSYNEQFFGPGTRLTVL.

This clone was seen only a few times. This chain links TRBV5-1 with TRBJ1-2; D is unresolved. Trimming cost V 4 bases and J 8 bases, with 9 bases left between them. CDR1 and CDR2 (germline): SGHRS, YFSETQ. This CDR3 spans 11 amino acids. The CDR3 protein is CASSADGGYTF. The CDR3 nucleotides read TGCGCCAGCAGCGCAGACGGAGGCTACACCTTC.

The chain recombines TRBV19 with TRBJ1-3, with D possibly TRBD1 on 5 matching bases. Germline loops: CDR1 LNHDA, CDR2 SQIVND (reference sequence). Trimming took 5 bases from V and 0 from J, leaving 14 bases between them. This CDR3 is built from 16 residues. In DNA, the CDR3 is TGTGCCAGTAGTTCCCCCGGGACTGACTCTGGAAACACCATATATTTT. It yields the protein CASSSPGTDSGNTIYF.

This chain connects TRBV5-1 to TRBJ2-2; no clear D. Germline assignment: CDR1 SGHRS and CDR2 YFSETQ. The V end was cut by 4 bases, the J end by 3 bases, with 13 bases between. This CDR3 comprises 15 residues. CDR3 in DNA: TGCGCCAGCAGCGATTTACAAGGTTACACCGGGGAGCTGTTTTTT. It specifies CASSDLQGYTGELFF.

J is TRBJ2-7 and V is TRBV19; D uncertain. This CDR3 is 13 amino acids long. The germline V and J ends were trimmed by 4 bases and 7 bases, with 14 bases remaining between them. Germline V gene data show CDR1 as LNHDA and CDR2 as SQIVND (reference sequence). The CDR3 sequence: CASSTVPPREQYF. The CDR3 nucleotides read TGTGCCAGTAGTACGGTCCCGCCTAGGGAGCAGTACTTC.

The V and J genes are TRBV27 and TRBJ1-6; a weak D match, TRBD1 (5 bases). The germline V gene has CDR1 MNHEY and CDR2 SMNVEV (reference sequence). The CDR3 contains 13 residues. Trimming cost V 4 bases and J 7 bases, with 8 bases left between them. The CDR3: CASSSDRNSPLHF. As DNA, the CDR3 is TGTGCCAGCAGTTCCGACAGAAATTCACCCCTCCACTTT.

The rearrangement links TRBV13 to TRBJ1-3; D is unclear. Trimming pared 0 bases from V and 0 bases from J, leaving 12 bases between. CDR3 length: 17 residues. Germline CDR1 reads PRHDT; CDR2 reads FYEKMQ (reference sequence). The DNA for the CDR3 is TGTGCCAGCAGCTTAGGGACGCCGGAGAGCTCTGGAAACACCATATATTTT. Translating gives CASSLGTPESSGNTIYF. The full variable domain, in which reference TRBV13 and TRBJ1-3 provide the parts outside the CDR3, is AAGVIQSPRHLIKEKRETATLKCYPIPRHDTVYWYQQGPGQDPQFLISFYEKMQSDKGSIPDRFSAQQFSDYHSELNMSSLELGDSALYFCASSLGTPESSGNTIYFGEGSWLTVV.

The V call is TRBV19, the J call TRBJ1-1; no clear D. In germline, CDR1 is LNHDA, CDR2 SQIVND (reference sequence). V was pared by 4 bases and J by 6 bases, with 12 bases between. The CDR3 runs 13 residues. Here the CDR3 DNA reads TGTGCCAGTAGTAGATCCCCCAGAGCTGAAGCTTTCTTT. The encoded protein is CASSRSPRAEAFF.

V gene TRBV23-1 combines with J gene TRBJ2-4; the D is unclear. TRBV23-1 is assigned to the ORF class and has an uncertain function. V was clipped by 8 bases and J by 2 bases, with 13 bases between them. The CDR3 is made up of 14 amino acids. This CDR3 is CASGMEETKNIQYF. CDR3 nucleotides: TGCGCCAGCGGAATGGAAGAGACCAAAAACATTCAGTACTTC.

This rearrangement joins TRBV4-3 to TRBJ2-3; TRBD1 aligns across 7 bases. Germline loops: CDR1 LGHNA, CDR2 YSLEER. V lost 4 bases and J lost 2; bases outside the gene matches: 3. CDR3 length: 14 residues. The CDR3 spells CASSPTGDTDTQYF. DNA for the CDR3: TGCGCCAGCAGCCCCACAGGGGACACAGATACGCAGTATTTT.

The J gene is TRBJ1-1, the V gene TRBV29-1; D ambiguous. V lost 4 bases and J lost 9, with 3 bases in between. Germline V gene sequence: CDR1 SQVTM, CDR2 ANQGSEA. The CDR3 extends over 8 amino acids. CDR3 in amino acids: CSVAKAFF. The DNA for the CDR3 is TGCAGCGTTGCAAAAGCTTTCTTT.

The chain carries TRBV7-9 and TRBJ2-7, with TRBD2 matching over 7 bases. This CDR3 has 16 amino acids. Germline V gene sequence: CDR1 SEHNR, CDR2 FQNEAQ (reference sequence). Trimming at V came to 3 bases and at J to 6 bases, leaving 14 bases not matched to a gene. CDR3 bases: TGTGCCAGCAGCTTCCCCACGAGCGGGATTAGCTCCGAGCAGTACTTC. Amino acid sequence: CASSFPTSGISSEQYF.